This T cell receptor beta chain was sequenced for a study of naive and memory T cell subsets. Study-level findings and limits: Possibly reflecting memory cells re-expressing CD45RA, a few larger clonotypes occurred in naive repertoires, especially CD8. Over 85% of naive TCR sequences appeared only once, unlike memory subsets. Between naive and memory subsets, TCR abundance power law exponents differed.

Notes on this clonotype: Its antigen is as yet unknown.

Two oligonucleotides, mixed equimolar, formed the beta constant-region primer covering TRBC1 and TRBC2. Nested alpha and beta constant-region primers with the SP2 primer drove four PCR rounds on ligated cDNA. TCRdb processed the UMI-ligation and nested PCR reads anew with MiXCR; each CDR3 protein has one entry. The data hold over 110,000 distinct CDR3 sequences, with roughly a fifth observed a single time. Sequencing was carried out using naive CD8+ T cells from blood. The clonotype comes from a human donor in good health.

CDR3 DNA: TGTGCCAGCAGCGTAGCGGAGCGCTCCTACAATGAGCAGTTCTTC. It translates to CASSVAERSYNEQFF. V is TRBV9 and J is TRBJ2-1; D uncertain. The germline V gene encodes CDR1 SGDLS and CDR2 YYNGEE. V lost 0 bases and J 0 bases, leaving 7 bases between the germline ends. CDR3 length: 15 residues.